This T cell receptor beta chain appears in the sequencing data of a study of shared clonotypes between healthy human individuals. Overall study context: With ages of 18 to 49, the donors were a couple of women and three men.

It was CD45RO-negative cells, positively selected for CCR7, that made up naive CD8 cells, with terminally differentiated effector memory CD45RA+ cells excluded. None of the donors, who were healthy HIV-negative adults, had recently had acute infections or vaccinations. Study-wide results and caveats: Compared with memory subsets, naive subsets generally had larger estimated richness.

Researchers divided each subset's genomic DNA evenly across several immunoSEQ plates. Sequencing was performed with immunoSEQ multiplex PCR; in TCRdb, only in-frame clones are kept and a portion is missing. The sample includes approximately 810,000 clones, 85% to 95% of them seen just once. There are a few counts of this clone. Antigen: not known. The TCR sequence derives from a man aged 25 to 40 in good health. Sequenced material: naive CD8+ T cells sorted from blood.

The CDR3 is CATSRTDNEQFF. CDR3 DNA: TGTGCCACCAGCAGAACGGACAATGAGCAGTTCTTC. The chain recombines TRBV15 with TRBJ2-1; D gene uncertain. CDR1 LNHNV and CDR2 YYDKDF come from the germline V gene (reference sequence). Deletions cut 2 bases from V and 5 bases from J, with 4 bases between. This CDR3 has 12 residues.